This T cell receptor beta chain comes out of a study of blood T cell repertoires in COVID-19. CDR3 length: 17 amino acids. V lost 3 bases to trimming and J lost 0 bases, with 15 bases between them. The V gene's germline CDR1 is SNHLY and CDR2 FYNNEI. Followed longitudinally, the Seattle patients had been enrolled during active infection. This table comes from immunoSEQ multiplex PCR, and its TCRdb copy is limited to in-frame clones, with some not included. The sample consists of approximately 280,000 clones, approximately 84% of them appearing once. The chain employs TRBV2 and TRBJ1-5; D remains unclear. The TCR originated in a human donor with COVID-19, enrolled during active disease. The donor label of this sample is uncertain. Sequencing input: peripheral blood. The CDR3 protein is CASSEIKGLYSNQPQHF. CDR3 sequence (DNA): TGTGCCAGCAGTGAGATCAAAGGACTGTATAGCAATCAGCCCCAGCATTTT.